These 29 T cell receptor beta chains came from one sample sequenced in a study of T-cell memory formation after mild COVID-19. MiXCR, applied by TCRdb to the 5' RACE reads, yields one record per CDR3 protein. Of about 430,000 distinct CDR3 sequences detected, roughly 18% appear once; the ten largest clones hold around a fifth. Sequencing was performed on PBMCs or a T cell subset sorted from them (not recorded which). These receptors were obtained from a man between 18 and 29 years old who had mild COVID-19 (a few samples of this study predate the infection). Cell type and time point are not known.

At least ten counts were recorded for this clonotype. The V gene is TRBV5-1, the J gene TRBJ1-4, with a weak D call TRBD1 (5 bases). CDR3 length: 14 amino acids. The V and J ends lost 2 bases and 8 bases respectively, with 13 bases between them. Germline V gene lookup returns CDR1 SGHRS and CDR2 YFSETQ. CDR3 bases: TGCGCCAGCAGCTTCGGGCAGGGAGGCGAAAAACTGTTTTTT. It yields the protein CASSFGQGGEKLFF.

This clonotype has at least ten counts. This sequence joins TRBV5-1 and TRBJ2-3; TRBD1 matches 8 bases. Germline V CDR1 and CDR2: SGHRS, YFSETQ. The V gene end was trimmed by 4 bases and the J gene end by 4 bases; junction bases not matched to a gene: 5. The CDR3 consists of 14 residues. The CDR3 region is CASSIGTGSDTQYF. CDR3 coding DNA: TGCGCCAGCAGCATTGGGACAGGTTCAGATACGCAGTATTTT.

This clonotype came up a few times. This chain links TRBV5-1 with TRBJ2-5; D remains unclear. Germline assignment: CDR1 SGHRS and CDR2 YFSETQ. Between the trimmed V and J ends, which lost 2 bases and 5 bases, there was a span of 10 bases. This CDR3 has 13 residues. The CDR3: CASSFSPSETQYF. The CDR3 DNA reads as TGCGCCAGCAGCTTCTCCCCCTCGGAGACCCAGTACTTC.

Only a few counts were recorded for this clonotype. The V gene is TRBV29-1, the J gene TRBJ1-1, with 7 bases matching TRBD1. Germline CDR1 reads SQVTM; CDR2 reads ANQGSEA. CDR3 length: 13 residues. V dropped 6 bases and J dropped 1; count of bases not matched to a gene: 5. The CDR3 nucleotides are TGCAGCGTGATGACAGGGCCGAACACTGAAGCTTTCTTT. It is translated as CSVMTGPNTEAFF.

The rearrangement joins TRBV20-1 to TRBJ2-2; the D is unclear. In germline, CDR1 is DFQATT, CDR2 SNEGSKA (reference sequence). The CDR3 contains 12 residues. V was pared by 5 bases and J by 7 bases, with 11 bases between. CDR3 bases: TGCAGTGCTTCGTCTCCAAGCGGGGAGCTGTTTTTT. This encodes CSASSPSGELFF.

The genes are TRBV7-2 and TRBJ2-2, with TRBD2 matching over 11 bases. The V gene end was trimmed by 5 bases and the J gene end by 7 bases; junction bases not matched to a gene: 6. Germline V CDR1 and CDR2: SGHTA, FQGNSA. The CDR3 totals 15 residues. This chain's CDR3 is CASSPGLAGGGELFF. CDR3 sequence (DNA): TGTGCCAGCAGCCCAGGACTAGCGGGCGGCGGGGAGCTGTTTTTT.

V usage is TRBV28 and J usage is TRBJ1-5; no clear D gene. Trimming pared 7 bases from V and 0 bases from J, leaving 10 bases between. This CDR3 contains 14 residues. Germline V lookup: CDR1 MDHEN, CDR2 SYDVKM. CDR3 nucleotides: TGTGCCAGCATCCGGCCCTATAGCAATCAGCCCCAGCATTTT. This codes for CASIRPYSNQPQHF.

CDR3 region: CASSLTDRENTEAFF. The CDR3 coding sequence is TGCGCCAGCAGCTTGACGGACAGGGAGAACACTGAAGCTTTCTTT. The chain is built from TRBV5-1 and TRBJ1-1, with 8 bases matching TRBD1. CDR1 and CDR2 (germline): SGHRS, YFSETQ. This CDR3 contains 15 residues. Losses at the gene ends were 1 base for V and 1 base for J; bases not matched to a gene: 3.

CDR3 sequence reads: CATSESTGEFYGYTF. CDR3 bases: TGTGCCACCAGTGAATCGACAGGGGAGTTCTATGGCTACACCTTC. The chain carries TRBV24-1 and TRBJ1-2; 8 nucleotides align to TRBD1. Germline CDR1 KGHDR, CDR2 SFDVKD. V shed 4 bases, J shed 4 bases, and the junction held 7 bases outside the gene matches. CDR3 size: 15 residues.

The chain carries TRBV7-3 and TRBJ1-2; D might be TRBD1 (5 bases). Deletions cut 2 bases from V and 7 bases from J, with 20 bases between. CDR3 length: 16 amino acids. Germline CDR1 is SGHTA and CDR2 is FQGTGA. CDR3 in amino acids: CASSLAGPPAGGGYTF. The DNA of the CDR3 is TGTGCCAGCAGCTTAGCCGGGCCCCCAGCCGGGGGTGGCTACACCTTC.

This clonotype was detected many times. The V gene is TRBV29-1, the J gene TRBJ2-3; tentative D call: TRBD1 (5 bases). V dropped 5 bases and J dropped 2 bases, with 14 bases sitting between them. CDR1 is SQVTM, CDR2 ANQGSEA, per germline. The CDR3 extends over 14 amino acids. The CDR3 sequence: CSVNPGALTDTQYF. The CDR3 nucleotides read TGCAGCGTTAACCCTGGGGCCCTCACAGATACGCAGTATTTT.

The table lists this clonotype with a few counts. The chain joins TRBV5-6 to TRBJ2-4; D gene ambiguous. The germline V gene has CDR1 SGHDT and CDR2 YYEEEE. The CDR3 is 13 residues long. V was trimmed by 4 bases and J by 9 bases, leaving 14 bases between them. The CDR3 region has the DNA TGTGCCAGCAGCCCGCTCGGCGGCGGCATTCAGTACTTC. Translating gives CASSPLGGGIQYF.

This clonotype was seen a handful of times. CDR3 nucleotide sequence: TGTGCCAGCAGCTTAGCGCTAGTCGGGGTTGAGCAGTTCTTC. Its translation: CASSLALVGVEQFF. This rearrangement joins TRBV7-2 to TRBJ2-1; D might be TRBD2 (5 bases). From germline, CDR1 is SGHTA and CDR2 FQGNSA. The CDR3 has 14 amino acids. The germline V and J ends were trimmed by 0 bases and 9 bases, with 12 bases remaining between them.

This clonotype has more than one count but fewer than ten. The rearrangement joins TRBV12-3 or TRBV12-4 to TRBJ2-1; D uncertain. This CDR3 is built from 16 residues. V was pared by 6 bases and J by 0 bases, with 15 bases between. The CDR3 is CASSSGQWSSYNEQFF. CDR3 bases: TGTGCCAGCAGCTCGGGTCAGTGGAGCTCCTACAATGAGCAGTTCTTC.

This clonotype was detected ten times or more. The gene calls are TRBV6-5 and TRBJ2-2; unclear D gene. The V gene lost 5 bases and the J gene lost 6 bases, with 13 bases spanning the gap. There are 14 residues in the CDR3. The germline gives CDR1 MNHEY, CDR2 SVGAGI. CDR3 in DNA: TGTGCCAGCAGTAAGCCAGGATTGGCCGGGGAGCTGTTTTTT. Amino acids: CASSKPGLAGELFF.

The rearrangement joins TRBV6-5 to TRBJ2-5, with D possibly TRBD1 on 5 matching bases. The V and J ends lost 6 bases and 5 bases respectively, with 13 bases between them. The CDR3 consists of 13 residues. Germline-derived CDR1 and CDR2 are MNHEY and SVGAGI. The CDR3 spells CASRPAGLETQYF. The CDR3 DNA reads TGTGCCAGCAGACCCGCAGGGTTGGAGACCCAGTACTTC.

V gene TRBV12-3 or TRBV12-4 combines with J gene TRBJ2-3; no clear D. This CDR3 has 15 amino acids. V was trimmed by 2 bases and J by 1 base, leaving 10 bases between them. This chain's CDR3 is CASSLFGGRTDTQYF. Here the CDR3 DNA reads TGTGCCAGCAGTTTATTTGGCGGCCGCACAGATACGCAGTATTTT.

The chain recombines TRBV5-1 with TRBJ2-5; 13 nucleotides match TRBD2. Germline CDR1 SGHRS, CDR2 YFSETQ. The CDR3 totals 16 residues. J was trimmed by 2 bases and V by 2 bases; bases with no gene match: 3. DNA for the CDR3: TGCGCCAGCAGCTTAGTGGGACTAGCGGGGCAAGAGACCCAGTACTTC. Its translation is CASSLVGLAGQETQYF.

This clonotype came up a few times. The chain combines TRBV7-2 with TRBJ2-3, with 11 bases aligning to TRBD2. Germline CDR1 is SGHTA and CDR2 is FQGNSA. The CDR3 has 15 amino acids. J lost 6 bases, V lost 4 bases, and 6 bases had no gene match. The CDR3: CASSWTSGPIDTQYF. The CDR3 coding sequence is TGTGCCAGCAGCTGGACTAGCGGGCCTATCGATACGCAGTATTTT. The complete variable domain, with remaining parts taken from reference TRBV7-2 and TRBJ2-3, reads GAGVSQSPSNKVTEKGKDVELRCDPISGHTALYWYRQSLGQGLEFLIYFQGNSAPDKSGLPSDRFSAERTGGSVSTLTIQRTQQEDSAVYLCASSWTSGPIDTQYFGPGTRLTVL.

The rearrangement joins TRBV28 to TRBJ2-2; unclear D gene. This CDR3 region has 14 residues. Looked up from germline, CDR1 is MDHEN and CDR2 is SYDVKM. V was clipped by 2 bases and J by 4 bases, with 8 bases between them. Here the CDR3 reads CASSLKPVTGELFF. The CDR3 region has the DNA TGTGCCAGCAGTTTAAAGCCGGTCACCGGGGAGCTGTTTTTT.

The genes are TRBV20-1 and TRBJ1-6; D unresolved. The CDR3 is 14 amino acids. The germline gives CDR1 DFQATT, CDR2 SNEGSKA (reference sequence). Trimming removed 6 bases at V and 10 bases at J, with 19 bases between. In nucleotides, the CDR3 is TGCAGTGCACCCCGATCGGGGAGTGTATCACCCCTCCACTTT. It is translated as CSAPRSGSVSPLHF.

This clonotype showed up just a few times. This chain links TRBV11-2 with TRBJ2-1; D tentatively reads TRBD1 or TRBD2 (5 bases each). CDR1 is SGHAT, CDR2 FQNNGV, per germline. V was trimmed by 0 bases and J by 15 bases, leaving 12 bases between them. This CDR3 comprises 12 residues. CDR3 bases: TGTGCCAGCAGCTTAGACGGGGCGAGGCCGTTCTTC. Translating gives CASSLDGARPFF.

There are a few counts of this clonotype. J is TRBJ1-1 and V is TRBV20-1; possible D gene TRBD1, 5 bases. The CDR3 spans 14 residues. Germline loops: CDR1 DFQATT, CDR2 SNEGSKA (reference sequence). The ends were cut back, 0 bases at V and 9 bases at J, with 17 bases in the middle. CDR3: CSARDPGAWTKAFF. CDR3 DNA sequence: TGCAGTGCTAGAGATCCCGGGGCCTGGACAAAAGCTTTCTTT.

The chain uses TRBV5-6 and TRBJ1-2; D remains ambiguous. V was clipped by 6 bases and J by 5 bases, with 11 bases between them. CDR3 length: 12 residues. Germline V gene sequence: CDR1 SGHDT, CDR2 YYEEEE. CDR3 region: CASTGHSYGYTF. CDR3 in DNA: TGTGCCAGCACCGGGCACTCTTATGGCTACACCTTC.

The CDR3 region is CASSPLPGAYNEQFF. DNA of the CDR3: TGTGCCAGCAGCCCCCTGCCGGGGGCCTACAATGAGCAGTTCTTC. V is TRBV7-8 and J is TRBJ2-1, with D perhaps matching TRBD2 (6 bases). There are 15 residues in the CDR3. Germline CDR1 reads SGHVS; CDR2 reads FQNEAQ. V lost 5 bases, J lost 2 bases, and 13 bases lay in between.

The rearrangement links TRBV4-1 to TRBJ2-7; a weak D match, TRBD1 (6 bases). This CDR3 spans 16 amino acids. Germline V gives CDR1 MGHRA, CDR2 YSYEKL. V was cut by 1 base and J by 4 bases, with 17 bases left in between. CDR3: CASSQVQAGAGYEQYF. The CDR3 region has the DNA TGCGCCAGCAGCCAAGTGCAGGCAGGGGCTGGGTACGAGCAGTACTTC.

The CDR3 DNA is TGTGCCAGCAGTTTTACCAGAGCAGATACGCAGTATTTT. This encodes CASSFTRADTQYF. V usage is TRBV12-3 or TRBV12-4 and J usage is TRBJ2-3; D ambiguous. CDR3 size: 13 residues. With 3 bases removed from V and 4 bases from J, the gap between germline ends came to 8 bases.

This clonotype came up a few times. The gene calls are TRBV19 and TRBJ1-5, with D maybe TRBD1 (6 bases). CDR3 size: 14 residues. V lost 4 bases and J lost 5, with 12 bases in between. CDR1 and CDR2 from the germline V gene are LNHDA and SQIVND (reference sequence). The CDR3 sequence: CASSKQGHYQPQHF. The DNA for the CDR3 is TGTGCCAGTAGTAAGCAGGGGCATTATCAGCCCCAGCATTTT.

Only a few counts were recorded for this clonotype. V gene TRBV28 combines with J gene TRBJ2-5; D call uncertain. The V end lost 4 bases, the J end lost 2 bases, and 8 bases lay between the germline ends. The CDR3 sequence is 13 residues long. Per the germline V gene, CDR1 is MDHEN and CDR2 is SYDVKM. CDR3: CASSSVGQETQYF. CDR3 coding DNA: TGTGCCAGCAGTTCGGTGGGGCAAGAGACCCAGTACTTC.